This T cell receptor (beta chain) stems from a study of spatial heterogeneity in lung cancer. Study in general: The study sequenced follow-up PBMC samples when they were available, at a median of roughly two years after resection.

As to time point: blood at routine non-recurrence follow-up after resection. Germline V gives CDR1 KGHDR, CDR2 SFDVKD. The germline V and J ends were trimmed by 5 bases and 6 bases, with 13 bases remaining between them. The CDR3 sequence is 14 residues long. TCRdb re-called the 5' RACE reads through MiXCR, storing one row per CDR3 protein. The sample has fewer than 20,000 distinct CDR3 sequences, about 10% seen once. The source of this sequence is a male donor with early-stage non-small cell lung cancer. The specimen comprised PBMCs, sampled at follow-up. The V call is TRBV24-1, the J call TRBJ1-3, with no clear D. The CDR3 is CATSAGIVENTIYF. The CDR3 DNA follows: TGTGCCACCAGTGCAGGAATCGTGGAAAACACCATATATTTT.